This entry describes one TCR beta chain. Its antigen is as yet unknown. This entry is derived from a study of CD8 T cells in ankylosing spondylitis. Study results and caveats: Among TCR beta sequences, a motif of several highly homologous variants appeared characteristic of ankylosing spondylitis blood.

TCRdb reprocessed the 5' RACE reads with MiXCR, giving one entry per CDR3 protein. The sample has 160,000 or so distinct CDR3 sequences; around 9.6% are singletons. The receptor was isolated from a female donor with ankylosing spondylitis or in good health (not recorded which). Sequencing input: blood, either unsorted or a sorted T cell fraction (not recorded which).

CDR3 bases: TGTGCCAGCAGCTTTGGGCTAGCGGGCTCCTACAATGAGCAGTTCTTC. Translating gives CASSFGLAGSYNEQFF. The chain recombines TRBV7-9 with TRBJ2-1; TRBD2 matches at 8 bases. The CDR3 consists of 16 residues. Trimming at V came to 3 bases and at J to 0 bases, leaving 4 bases not matched to a gene. CDR1 is SEHNR, CDR2 FQNEAQ, per germline (reference sequence).